These 29 T cell receptor beta chains were sequenced from one sample in a study of early T cells in non-severe SARS-CoV-2 infection. TCRdb re-derived calls from the 5' RACE reads in MiXCR, one entry per CDR3 protein. Counted here are 65,000 to 85,000 distinct CDR3 sequences, about 9.9% occurring once; the ten biggest clones make up 3.5% to 4%. Sample: whole blood. These receptor sequences come from an adult who was a healthcare worker with PCR-confirmed SARS-CoV-2 infection or an uninfected control (not recorded which).

This clonotype was detected only a few times. This sequence joins TRBV28 and TRBJ2-3; D tentatively fits TRBD1 or TRBD2 (5 bases each). Germline V gives CDR1 MDHEN, CDR2 SYDVKM. Trimming pared 6 bases from V and 3 bases from J, leaving 10 bases between. CDR3 length equals 13 residues. The CDR3 protein is CASRAEGTDTQYF. The CDR3 DNA reads as TGTGCCAGCAGGGCAGAGGGGACAGATACGCAGTATTTT.

Ten or more counts support this clonotype. The J gene is TRBJ2-3, the V gene TRBV4-2, with 11 positions matching TRBD2. The CDR3 spans 15 residues. V shed 6 bases, J shed 4 bases, and the junction held 6 bases outside the gene matches. Germline CDR1 LGHNA, CDR2 YNFKEQ. The CDR3 DNA reads as TGTGCCAGCAGTCCACTAGCGGGGGACGCAGATACGCAGTATTTT. It is translated as CASSPLAGDADTQYF.

This clonotype was seen many times. This chain links TRBV30 with TRBJ1-6; the match to TRBD1 covers 7 bases. CDR1 and CDR2 from the germline V gene are GTSNPN and SVGIG (reference sequence). The CDR3 is made up of 12 amino acids. J lost 10 bases, V lost 4 bases, and 4 bases had no gene match. CDR3 loop: CAWNRQGSPLHF. Here the CDR3 DNA reads TGTGCCTGGAACCGACAGGGCTCACCCCTCCACTTT.

This clonotype has ten or more counts. The rearrangement joins TRBV30 to TRBJ2-1; maybe TRBD2 (5 bases). The CDR3 is made up of 15 amino acids. Germline CDR1 and CDR2: GTSNPN and SVGIG (reference sequence). The V end was cut by 0 bases, the J end by 1 base, with 10 bases between. The CDR3, as DNA: TGTGCCTGGAGTGTAGCGGAGAGGTCCTACAATGAGCAGTTCTTC. Protein: CAWSVAERSYNEQFF.

This clonotype was detected many times. The chain uses TRBV7-2 and TRBJ2-5; possible D gene TRBD2, 6 bases. The CDR3 runs to 15 residues. V lost 3 bases to trimming and J lost 1 base, with 12 bases between them. Germline V gene data show CDR1 as SGHTA and CDR2 as FQGNSA. CDR3 residues: CASSFRSTSQETQYF. DNA of the CDR3: TGTGCCAGCAGCTTCCGTTCGACTAGCCAAGAGACCCAGTACTTC.

This clonotype was counted many times. V gene TRBV4-1 combines with J gene TRBJ2-4; unclear D gene. Deletions cut 0 bases from V and 2 bases from J, with 11 bases between. This CDR3 is 16 amino acids long. In germline, CDR1 is MGHRA, CDR2 YSYEKL. The CDR3 bases are TGCGCCAGCAGCCAAGATCTGACCGGGTCCAAAAACATTCAGTACTTC. Its translation: CASSQDLTGSKNIQYF.

The sample holds many counts of this clonotype. The chain recombines TRBV7-8 with TRBJ1-1; 7 positions match TRBD1. V lost 3 bases, J lost 4 bases, and 8 bases stayed unmatched. Germline assignment: CDR1 SGHVS and CDR2 FQNEAQ. CDR3 length: 15 residues. The CDR3 reads CASSFDRAQRTEAFF. Here the CDR3 DNA reads TGTGCCAGCAGCTTCGACAGGGCTCAACGCACTGAAGCTTTCTTT.

This clonotype was found a few times. The CDR3 bases are TGTGCCAGCAGTTTAACTCAGGATTCACCCCTCCACTTT. It is translated as CASSLTQDSPLHF. The gene calls are TRBV12-3 or TRBV12-4 and TRBJ1-6, with D hard to call. V dropped 2 bases and J dropped 8 bases, with 7 bases sitting between them. The CDR3 is 13 amino acids.

In this sample, this clonotype turned up once. This rearrangement joins TRBV7-2 to TRBJ2-3, with D perhaps matching TRBD2 (6 bases). This CDR3 spans 13 amino acids. CDR1 and CDR2 (germline): SGHTA, FQGNSA. The V end lost 5 bases, the J end lost 9 bases, and 15 bases lay between the germline ends. CDR3 region: CASSPAGGATQYF. In DNA, the CDR3 is TGTGCCAGCAGCCCAGCCGGGGGTGCCACGCAGTATTTT. Full variable domain (remainder filled in from reference TRBV7-2 and TRBJ2-3): GAGVSQSPSNKVTEKGKDVELRCDPISGHTALYWYRQSLGQGLEFLIYFQGNSAPDKSGLPSDRFSAERTGGSVSTLTIQRTQQEDSAVYLCASSPAGGATQYFGPGTRLTVL.

Worth noting for this clonotype: A much larger clone differs from this one at a single base, so this may be a read error. J is TRBJ2-5 and V is TRBV2, with TRBD2 matching 7 bases. This CDR3 comprises 16 residues. Germline CDR1 is SNHLY and CDR2 is FYNNEI. Losses at the gene ends were 9 bases for V and 1 base for J; bases not matched to a gene: 14. CDR3 in DNA: TGTGCCAGTACTTGGGGAGGGACTTTCTTCCAAGAGACCCAGTACTTC. Amino acids: CASTWGGTFFQETQYF.

The J gene is TRBJ2-5, the V gene TRBV18; D remains ambiguous. The V gene lost 5 bases and the J gene lost 4 bases, with 17 bases spanning the gap. CDR3 size: 15 residues. The germline gives CDR1 KGHSH, CDR2 LQKENI. Written as DNA, the CDR3 is TGTGCCAGCTCATTCGAGTCGATGAGCCGAGAGACCCAGTACTTC. Translation: CASSFESMSRETQYF.

This clonotype has at least ten counts. CDR3 region: CSASEGTEAFF. In nucleotides, the CDR3 is TGCAGTGCTTCCGAGGGGACTGAAGCTTTCTTT. The V and J genes are TRBV20-1 and TRBJ1-1, with D perhaps TRBD1 (5 bases). This CDR3 spans 11 amino acids. V lost 5 bases and J 5 bases, leaving 9 bases between the germline ends. Looked up from germline, CDR1 is DFQATT and CDR2 is SNEGSKA (reference sequence).

This clonotype was observed at least ten times. This chain connects TRBV27 to TRBJ1-5; a possible D gene is TRBD1 (6 bases). Germline assignment: CDR1 MNHEY and CDR2 SMNVEV (reference sequence). CDR3 size: 15 residues. The ends were cut back, 4 bases at V and 4 bases at J, with 14 bases in the middle. The DNA for the CDR3 is TGTGCCAGCAGTTCGGGACAAGGGTTTAATCAGCCCCAGCATTTT. This translates into CASSSGQGFNQPQHF.

Ten or more counts support this clonotype. The V gene is TRBV7-6, the J gene TRBJ2-7; perhaps TRBD2 as D (5 bases). CDR3 length: 14 amino acids. CDR1 is SGHVS and CDR2 is FNYEAQ in the germline V gene. Trimming cost V 5 bases and J 0 bases, with 11 bases left between them. CDR3 sequence: CASSVWRSSYEQYF. The CDR3 nucleotides read TGTGCCAGCAGCGTGTGGAGGAGCTCCTACGAGCAGTACTTC.

This clonotype was counted between two and nine times. This chain links TRBV7-6 with TRBJ1-5, with D perhaps TRBD1 (6 bases). V dropped 5 bases and J dropped 0 bases, with 29 bases sitting between them. Per the germline V gene, CDR1 is SGHVS and CDR2 is FNYEAQ. This CDR3 region has 21 residues. CDR3 sequence (DNA): TGTGCCAGCAGCCCATCTCTCAGCGGCGTCAGGGGAACGAATAGCAATCAGCCCCAGCATTTT. Its protein product is CASSPSLSGVRGTNSNQPQHF.

This clonotype was seen a few times. This chain joins TRBV6-1 and TRBJ2-3; D remains ambiguous. Between the trimmed V and J ends, which lost 3 bases and 6 bases, there was a span of 13 bases. Per the germline V gene, CDR1 is MNHNS and CDR2 is SASEGT. There are 14 residues in the CDR3. CDR3 residues: CASSDTRVGDTQYF. CDR3 in DNA: TGTGCCAGCAGTGATACCAGAGTGGGGGATACGCAGTATTTT.

This clonotype has a count of ten or more. The chain uses TRBV11-2 and TRBJ1-1; TRBD1 matches at 9 bases. Germline V CDR1 and CDR2: SGHAT, FQNNGV. The V segment lost 8 bases and the J segment 11 bases; nucleotides outside the gene matches: 6. The CDR3 has 11 residues. The DNA of the CDR3 is TGTGCCAGCGGGACAGGGCTGTGGGCTTTCTTT. It codes for CASGTGLWAFF.

Ten or more counts support this clonotype. This sequence joins TRBV19 and TRBJ1-2; no clear D gene. Germline V lookup: CDR1 LNHDA, CDR2 SQIVND (reference sequence). The V end was cut by 7 bases, the J end by 4 bases, with 10 bases between. The CDR3 is 12 amino acids. Here the CDR3 DNA reads TGTGCCAGTAATTCAGGAATCTATGGCTACACCTTC. This gives the protein CASNSGIYGYTF.

V is TRBV6-1 and J is TRBJ2-3; no reliable D call. This CDR3 has 12 residues. V was trimmed by 3 bases and J by 4 bases, leaving 5 bases between them. Germline values: CDR1 MNHNS, CDR2 SASEGT. The CDR3 is CASSDSPDTQYF. CDR3 in DNA: TGTGCCAGCAGTGATAGCCCAGATACGCAGTATTTT.

This clonotype was seen repeatedly, ten times or more. The gene calls are TRBV5-1 and TRBJ2-3, with D possibly TRBD2 on 6 matching bases. The length of the CDR3 is 14 residues. The germline CDR1 and CDR2 sequences are SGHRS and YFSETQ. V shed 6 bases and J shed 5 bases, with 16 bases lying between them. CDR3 nucleotide sequence: TGCGCCAGCACCCCGAAGGGCGGGGAAGATACGCAGTATTTT. It encodes CASTPKGGEDTQYF. Combining the CDR3 with reference TRBV5-1 and TRBJ2-3 gives the whole variable domain KAGVTQTPRYLIKTRGQQVTLSCSPISGHRSVSWYQQTPGQGLQFLFEYFSETQRNKGNFPGRFSGRQFSNSRSEMNVSTLELGDSALYLCASTPKGGEDTQYFGPGTRLTVL.

In this sample, this clonotype turned up many times. The CDR3 sequence: CASSYNRDRGTEAFF. In DNA, the CDR3 is TGTGCCAGCAGTTACAACCGGGACAGGGGGACTGAAGCTTTCTTT. This sequence joins TRBV6-5 and TRBJ1-1; 11 positions agree with TRBD1. Trimming at V came to 2 bases and at J to 5 bases, leaving 4 bases not matched to a gene. Germline values: CDR1 MNHEY, CDR2 SVGAGI. The CDR3 spans 15 residues.

This clonotype was observed many times. This chain links TRBV28 with TRBJ1-2, with TRBD1 matching 9 bases. This CDR3 spans 13 amino acids. After removal of 10 bases from V and 3 bases from J, the junction contained 6 bases not matched to a gene. Per germline, CDR1 MDHEN and CDR2 SYDVKM. The CDR3 sequence: CATQQGADYGYTF. The CDR3, as DNA: TGTGCCACCCAACAGGGGGCTGACTATGGCTACACCTTC.

This clonotype was seen many times. V is TRBV30 and J is TRBJ2-7; TRBD2 agrees at 13 bases. V was pared by 7 bases and J by 2 bases, with 5 bases of the junction left unmatched. The CDR3 runs to 14 residues. Germline V gives CDR1 GTSNPN, CDR2 SVGIG (reference sequence). The CDR3 spells CASWTSGRPYEQYF. The CDR3 DNA follows: TGTGCCTCATGGACTAGCGGGAGACCCTACGAGCAGTACTTC.

The table lists this clonotype with a few counts. The chain uses TRBV5-6 and TRBJ1-1; no clear D. The CDR3 has 15 residues. Per the germline V gene, CDR1 is SGHDT and CDR2 is YYEEEE. V was shortened by 4 bases and J by 1 base, with 14 bases between the two germline ends. CDR3 loop: CASSPIHPRNTEAFF. The CDR3 DNA follows: TGTGCCAGCAGCCCGATCCATCCCAGGAACACTGAAGCTTTCTTT.

Only a few counts were recorded for this clonotype. The chain carries TRBV7-6 and TRBJ2-7; no clear D gene. Germline CDR1 reads SGHVS; CDR2 reads FNYEAQ. Trimming pared 5 bases from V and 1 base from J, leaving 6 bases between. CDR3 size: 12 residues. The CDR3 DNA reads as TGTGCCAGCAGCGACCGATCCTACGAGCAGTACTTC. This codes for CASSDRSYEQYF. Variable domain in full (rest from reference TRBV7-6 and TRBJ2-7): GAGVSQSPRYKVTKRGQDVALRCDPISGHVSLYWYRQALGQGPEFLTYFNYEAQQDKSGLPNDRFSAERPEGSISTLTIQRTEQRDSAMYRCASSDRSYEQYFGPGTRLTVT.

The J gene is TRBJ2-3, the V gene TRBV20-1, with 9 bases aligning to TRBD2. Trimming cost V 4 bases and J 2 bases; bases outside gene matches: 7. Germline loops: CDR1 DFQATT, CDR2 SNEGSKA (reference sequence). CDR3 length equals 15 residues. The CDR3 DNA reads as TGCAGTGCTAACCACCCTAGCGGGGTCACAGATACGCAGTATTTT. Encoded protein: CSANHPSGVTDTQYF.

The table lists this clonotype with many counts. The chain employs TRBV6-6 and TRBJ2-7, with D unclear. Germline V gene data show CDR1 as MNHNY and CDR2 as SVGAGI (reference sequence). CDR3 length: 15 amino acids. The V and J ends lost 5 bases and 2 bases respectively, with 16 bases between them. The CDR3 DNA reads TGTGCCAGCAGTCCCTCGGAGTGGGTGGCCTACGAGCAGTACTTC. It specifies CASSPSEWVAYEQYF.

This clonotype was detected ten times or more. This sequence joins TRBV30 and TRBJ2-4; unclear D gene. V lost 2 bases to trimming and J lost 0 bases, with 8 bases between them. Germline V gene data show CDR1 as GTSNPN and CDR2 as SVGIG (reference sequence). The CDR3 is 14 residues long. CDR3 nucleotides: TGTGCCTGGAGTAGTTCGCTAGCCAAAAACATTCAGTACTTC. This codes for CAWSSSLAKNIQYF. The full variable domain, in which reference TRBV30 and TRBJ2-4 provide the parts outside the CDR3, is SQTIHQWPATLVQPVGSPLSLECTVEGTSNPNLYWYRQAAGRGLQLLFYSVGIGQISSEVPQNLSASRPQDRQFILSSKKLLLSDSGFYLCAWSSSLAKNIQYFGAGTRLSVL.

This clonotype was seen only a few times. The DNA of the CDR3 is TGTGCCAGCAGTTACGACGGGCTAGCGGGAGGCCCCTCCTACAATGAGCAGTTCTTC. It codes for CASSYDGLAGGPSYNEQFF. The chain has TRBV6-6 and TRBJ2-1, with TRBD2 identical over 11 bases. The CDR3 has 19 amino acids. Germline CDR1 MNHNY, CDR2 SVGAGI (reference sequence). Germline trimming cut 2 bases from V and 0 bases from J; bases unmatched to any gene: 9.